This T cell receptor (beta chain) originates from a study of Ad26.COV2.S vaccination and SARS-CoV-2 variants. Study observations and caveats: Responses of T cells in total may have been underestimated by the TCR breadth and depth analyses. Vaccinees displayed broader spike-specific TCR repertoires than placebo recipients.

The treatment here: some 20 received Ad26.COV2.S at low or high dose, single or two shots; a few received placebo; per-sample allocation not given. All samples were drawn on day 63, counting from the first vaccine or placebo injection. It was an adult aged 18-55 years in Boston who was the donor. Ad26 vector vaccine expressed Wuhan-strain SARS-CoV-2 spike. Comment on this clone: The antigen is not known.

The CDR3 length is 15 residues. V trimming: 7 bases; J trimming: 6 bases; junction bases outside the gene matches: 11. CDR1 SQVTM and CDR2 ANQGSEA come from the germline V gene. Profiling relied on immunoSEQ multiplex PCR, and the TCRdb table lists in-frame clones only, not all of them. This sample has around 350,000 clones, with 70% to 90% found just once. The sequencing here drew on peripheral blood, taken in a trial of Ad26.COV2.S vaccine versus placebo. This chain uses TRBV29-1 with TRBJ2-3, with 12 bases aligning to TRBD2. This sequence originates from a person aged 18-65 years who received the Ad26.COV2.S COVID-19 vaccine or a placebo. The DNA of the CDR3 is TGCAGCGCCCCAAGACTAGCGGGAGATTCCGATACGCAGTATTTT. As protein: CSAPRLAGDSDTQYF.